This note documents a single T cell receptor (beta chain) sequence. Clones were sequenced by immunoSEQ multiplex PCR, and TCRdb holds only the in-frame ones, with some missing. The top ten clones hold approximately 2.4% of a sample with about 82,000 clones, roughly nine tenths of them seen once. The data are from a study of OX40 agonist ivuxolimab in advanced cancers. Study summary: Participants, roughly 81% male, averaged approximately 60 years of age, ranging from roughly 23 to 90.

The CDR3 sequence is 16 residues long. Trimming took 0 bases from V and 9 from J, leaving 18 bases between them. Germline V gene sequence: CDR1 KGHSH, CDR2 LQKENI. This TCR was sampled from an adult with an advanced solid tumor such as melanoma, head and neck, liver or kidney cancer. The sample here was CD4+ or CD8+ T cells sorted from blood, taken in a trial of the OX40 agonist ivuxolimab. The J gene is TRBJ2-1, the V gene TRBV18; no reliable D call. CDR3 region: CASSPPMLTSRGEQFF. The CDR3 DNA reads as TGTGCCAGCTCACCACCGATGTTGACCTCACGAGGTGAGCAGTTCTTC. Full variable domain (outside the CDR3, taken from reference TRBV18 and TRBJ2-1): NAGVMQNPRHLVRRRGQEARLRCSPMKGHSHVYWYRQLPEEGLKFMVYLQKENIIDESGMPKERFSAEFPKEGPSILRIQQVVRGDSAAYFCASSPPMLTSRGEQFFGPGTRLTVL.